The 8 T cell receptor beta chains given below trace back to one sample, sequenced in a study of blood T cell repertoires in COVID-19. Method: immunoSEQ multiplex PCR; TCRdb's copy keeps in-frame clones and lacks some. In the table there are about 64,000 clones, 88% of which are singletons. The specimen sequenced was peripheral blood. The receptors stem from a woman in her fifties or sixties with COVID-19, enrolled during active disease.

This clone appeared once. V gene TRBV7-9 combines with J gene TRBJ1-4; 8 nucleotides agree with TRBD1. After removal of 1 base from V and 8 bases from J, the junction contained 9 bases not matched to a gene. The germline V gene encodes CDR1 SEHNR and CDR2 FQNEAQ (reference sequence). The CDR3 covers 16 residues. CDR3 region: CASSLVKQGVGEKLFF. The CDR3 region has the DNA TGTGCCAGCAGCTTAGTCAAACAGGGGGTCGGGGAAAAACTGTTTTTT.

This chain joins TRBV2 and TRBJ1-5; 8 bases align to TRBD1. V lost 4 bases, J lost 5 bases, and 4 bases stayed unmatched. Germline-derived CDR1 and CDR2 are SNHLY and FYNNEI. The CDR3 covers 14 residues. The CDR3 sequence is CASSGTGRDQPQHF. CDR3 bases: TGTGCCAGCAGTGGGACAGGGAGAGATCAGCCCCAGCATTTT.

The CDR3 coding sequence is TGTGCCAGCAGCGCAATGACGGGACAGAACACTGAAGCTTTCTTT. Encoded protein: CASSAMTGQNTEAFF. This chain joins TRBV6-5 and TRBJ1-1, with D perhaps TRBD1 (6 bases). Germline V gene data show CDR1 as MNHEY and CDR2 as SVGAGI. The V gene lost 6 bases and the J gene lost 1 base, with 15 bases spanning the gap. CDR3 length equals 15 residues.

The gene calls are TRBV4-1 and TRBJ1-3; 7 bases match TRBD1. The V gene end was trimmed by 5 bases and the J gene end by 8 bases; junction bases not matched to a gene: 9. There are 14 residues in the CDR3. CDR1 MGHRA and CDR2 YSYEKL come from the germline V gene. The CDR3 protein is CASSLTTGRDTIYF. In nucleotides, the CDR3 is TGCGCCAGCAGCTTGACGACAGGGAGAGACACCATATATTTT.

This clone was detected only a few times. V gene TRBV12-3 or TRBV12-4 combines with J gene TRBJ1-5, with TRBD1 identical over 7 bases. The CDR3 spans 12 residues. J was trimmed by 5 bases and V by 6 bases; bases with no gene match: 1. The CDR3 reads CASRTGDQPQHF. CDR3 coding DNA: TGTGCCAGCAGAACAGGGGATCAGCCCCAGCATTTT.

The chain is built from TRBV28 and TRBJ2-2, with 7 bases matching TRBD1. The J segment lost 6 bases and the V segment lost 2 bases, leaving 3 bases of the junction unmatched. This CDR3 comprises 14 residues. Germline values: CDR1 MDHEN, CDR2 SYDVKM. The CDR3: CASSLTGTAGELFF. DNA for the CDR3: TGTGCCAGCAGTTTAACCGGGACAGCCGGGGAGCTGTTTTTT.

The chain links TRBV29-1 to TRBJ1-2; no definite D call. This CDR3 is 13 amino acids long. Trimming took 7 bases from V and 6 from J, leaving 18 bases between them. Germline lookup yields CDR1 SQVTM and CDR2 ANQGSEA. CDR3 sequence reads: CSGTRQSGNGYTF. The CDR3 nucleotides are TGCAGCGGTACCAGGCAATCAGGAAATGGCTACACCTTC.

This rearrangement joins TRBV5-5 to TRBJ2-7; D not resolved. V shed 3 bases and J shed 0 bases, with 7 bases lying between them. Germline CDR1 reads SGHKS; CDR2 reads YYEKEE (reference sequence). The CDR3 has 13 amino acids. Here the CDR3 reads CASSSDISYEQYF. For the CDR3, the DNA is TGTGCCAGCAGCTCCGACATCTCCTACGAGCAGTACTTC.